This is a list of T cell receptor beta chains from one sample in a study of T cell responses to AZD1222 COVID-19 vaccine. Method: immunoSEQ multiplex PCR; TCRdb's copy keeps in-frame clones and lacks some. The table shows 85,000 to 120,000 clones, with less than 95% occurring only once. Sequencing used peripheral blood, obtained 28 days after the second AZD1222 dose. These receptors originate from an adult who received the AZD1222 COVID-19 vaccine. The CDR3 runs from the conserved cysteine through the conserved F or W. A D gene is named only where the DNA matches it firmly.

>TRBV12-5|.|TRBJ2-3
CASGFPGTGDSPDTQYF
TGTGCTAGTGGGTTCCCAGGGACGGGCGATTCCCCAGATACGCAGTATTTT
>TRBV7-3|.|TRBJ2-3
CASSFGTTDTQYF
TGTGCCAGCAGCTTTGGGACCACAGATACGCAGTATTTT
>TRBV2|TRBD2|TRBJ2-1
CASTVTSGGKNEQFF
TGTGCCAGCACTGTCACTAGCGGGGGGAAGAATGAGCAGTTCTTC
>TRBV27|.|TRBJ2-7
CASSFNYEQYF
TGTGCCAGCAGTTTCAATTACGAGCAGTACTTC
>TRBV24-1|.|TRBJ1-1
CATSGPVQGMGAFF
TGTGCCACCAGTGGCCCCGTACAGGGAATGGGAGCTTTCTTT
>TRBV3-1/TRBV3-2|.|TRBJ2-5
CASSQDFGHLQETQYF
TGTGCCAGCAGCCAAGATTTCGGGCATCTTCAAGAGACCCAGTACTTC
>TRBV19|.|TRBJ1-1
CASSPGRGRNTEAFF
TGTGCCAGTAGTCCGGGGAGGGGCCGGAACACTGAAGCTTTCTTT
>TRBV9|.|TRBJ1-2
CASSVYVDNYGYTF
TGTGCCAGCAGCGTTTATGTGGACAACTATGGCTACACCTTC
>TRBV7-3|TRBD2|TRBJ2-5
CASSLNGGGAQETQYF
TGTGCCAGCAGCTTGAATGGCGGGGGGGCTCAAGAGACCCAGTACTTC
>TRBV6-6|.|TRBJ1-3
CASSLPPSSGNTIYF
TGTGCCAGCAGTCTCCCCCCGAGCTCTGGAAACACCATATATTTT
>TRBV9|TRBD1|TRBJ2-4
CASSGTGANIQYF
TGTGCCAGCAGCGGGACAGGGGCTAACATTCAGTACTTC
>TRBV19|TRBD1|TRBJ2-7
CASSIAGGQGPNYEQYF
TGTGCCAGTAGTATAGCCGGCGGACAGGGGCCCAACTACGAGCAGTACTTC
>TRBV5-1|.|TRBJ2-7
CASSLSPSSYEQYF
TGCGCCAGCAGCTTGAGCCCGAGCTCCTACGAGCAGTACTTC
>TRBV4-3|TRBD1|TRBJ2-3
CASSRGTGDFLTDTQYF
TGCGCCAGCAGCCGCGGGACAGGGGACTTTTTAACAGATACGCAGTATTTT
>TRBV19|TRBD1|TRBJ2-6
CASSRGRDGPGANVLTF
TGTGCCAGTAGCAGGGGGCGTGACGGTCCAGGGGCCAACGTCCTGACTTTC
>TRBV10-3|.|TRBJ1-2
CAISESGAAGYTF
TGTGCCATCAGTGAGTCCGGGGCGGCCGGCTACACCTTC